This TCR beta chain was identified during a study of T cell responses to AZD1222 COVID-19 vaccine. The study, taken as a whole, reports: Targets within unmutated variant regions were reportedly found for nearly half of spike-specific TCRs. Once two AZD1222 doses were given, Spike-specific TCR breadth and depth went up. Possibly, clonal diversity was underestimated; donors were largely white British and included more females.

A remark on this clone: The antigen is undetermined.

TCRdb's table, derived via immunoSEQ multiplex PCR, lists solely in-frame clones and lacks some. The sample carries 150,000 or so clones, approximately 91% recorded once. Trimming left V 3 bases short and J 6 bases short, with 18 bases between. Germline CDR1 and CDR2: SGDLS and YYNGEE. CDR3 length equals 15 residues. This receptor was taken from an adult who received the AZD1222 COVID-19 vaccine. The gene calls are TRBV9 and TRBJ1-2; D gene ambiguous. The material was peripheral blood, obtained 28 days after the second AZD1222 dose. The CDR3 region has the DNA TGTGCCAGCAGCGATCGAGGTTCACCCGGGGATGGCTACACCTTC. It specifies CASSDRGSPGDGYTF. The variable domain in full, completed from reference TRBV9 and TRBJ1-2, reads DSGVTQTPKHLITATGQRVTLRCSPRSGDLSVYWYQQSLDQGLQFLIQYYNGEERAKGNILERFSAQQFPDLHSELNLSSLELGDSALYFCASSDRGSPGDGYTFGSGTRLTVV.